The rows below give T cell receptor beta chains drawn from one sample of a study of blood T cells in healthy people across ages. TCRdb passed the 5' RACE reads through MiXCR, listing each CDR3 protein once. The repertoire has 1.5 million to 2 million distinct CDR3 sequences, about 49% of them found once; the top ten carry more than 2%. What was sequenced was blood. The source is a woman aged 40 to 50 in good health. The CDR3 runs from the conserved cysteine through the conserved F or W. The listing skips clone size in some rows; elsewhere it reads once, few, many or a size class.

J gene: -; clone size: few; V gene: TRBV6-1; CDR3 protein: CASRGTGGQETQYF
J gene: TRBJ1-1; clone size: -; V gene: TRBV4-3; CDR3 protein: CASSQDPRITEAFF
J gene: TRBJ2-3; clone size: -; V gene: TRBV7-2; CDR3 protein: CASRSDSGGLYTQYF
J gene: TRBJ2-7; clone size: -; V gene: TRBV25-1; CDR3 protein: CASSQGAVREQYF
J gene: TRBJ2-1; clone size: -; V gene: TRBV10-3; CDR3 protein: CAISGLAGRDNEQFF
J gene: TRBJ1-5; clone size: -; V gene: TRBV20-1; CDR3 protein: CSARVGQGPQPQHF
J gene: -; clone size: -; V gene: TRBV5-1; CDR3 protein: CASLGIQPYEQYF
J gene: TRBJ2-3; clone size: -; V gene: TRBV20-1; CDR3 protein: CSAPRHRGGGTDTQYF
J gene: TRBJ1-2; clone size: -; V gene: TRBV15; CDR3 protein: CATLEAGQGYGYTF
J gene: TRBJ2-1; clone size: -; V gene: TRBV3-1; CDR3 protein: CASSHQIHEQFF
J gene: TRBJ2-7; clone size: -; V gene: TRBV29-1; CDR3 protein: CSVLTGQGFHEQYF